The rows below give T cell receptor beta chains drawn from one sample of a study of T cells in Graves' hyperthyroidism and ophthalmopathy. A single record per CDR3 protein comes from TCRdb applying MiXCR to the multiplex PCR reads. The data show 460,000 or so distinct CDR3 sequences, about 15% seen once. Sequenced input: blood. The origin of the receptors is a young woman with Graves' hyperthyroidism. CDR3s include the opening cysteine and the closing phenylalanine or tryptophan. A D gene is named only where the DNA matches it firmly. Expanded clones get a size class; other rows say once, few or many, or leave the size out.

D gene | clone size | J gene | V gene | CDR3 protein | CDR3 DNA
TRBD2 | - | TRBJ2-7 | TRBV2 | CASRGGGRNTYEQYF | TGTGCCAGCAGGGGGGGCGGGAGGAACACCTACGAGCAGTACTTC
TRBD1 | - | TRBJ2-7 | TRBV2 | CASSGTGEQYF | TGTGCCAGCAGTGGGACAGGCGAGCAGTACTTC
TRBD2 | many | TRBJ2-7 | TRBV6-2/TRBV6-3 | CASSYPSGMSYEQYF | TGTGCCAGCAGTTACCCTAGCGGGATGTCCTACGAGCAGTACTTC
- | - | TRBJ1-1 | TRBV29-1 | CSVGEAEAFF | TGCAGCGTTGGGGAGGCTGAAGCTTTCTTT
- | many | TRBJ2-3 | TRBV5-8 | CASSSYVGTDTQYF | TGTGCCAGCAGCTCGTATGTGGGCACAGATACGCAGTATTTT
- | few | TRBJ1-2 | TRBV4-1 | CASSQEKSRQANGYTF | TGCGCCAGCAGCCAAGAGAAGTCCAGACAGGCAAATGGCTACACCTTC
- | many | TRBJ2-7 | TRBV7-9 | CASSNTGTMDEQYF | TGTGCCAGCAGCAACACCGGGACAATGGACGAGCAGTACTTC
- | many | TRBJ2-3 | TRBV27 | CASTTSGFLSRTDTQYF | TGTGCCAGCACTACCTCCGGTTTCCTATCCCGCACAGATACGCAGTATTTT
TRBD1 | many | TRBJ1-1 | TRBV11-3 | CASTGQGKNTEAFF | TGTGCCAGCACGGGACAGGGGAAGAACACTGAAGCTTTCTTT
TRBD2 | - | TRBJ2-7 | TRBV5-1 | CASSSTIRLAGSGEQYF | TGCGCCAGCAGCTCCACCATAAGACTAGCGGGATCGGGAGAGCAGTACTTC
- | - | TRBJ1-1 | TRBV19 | CASSGTSMNTEAFF | TGTGCCAGCTCCGGGACGAGTATGAACACTGAAGCTTTCTTT